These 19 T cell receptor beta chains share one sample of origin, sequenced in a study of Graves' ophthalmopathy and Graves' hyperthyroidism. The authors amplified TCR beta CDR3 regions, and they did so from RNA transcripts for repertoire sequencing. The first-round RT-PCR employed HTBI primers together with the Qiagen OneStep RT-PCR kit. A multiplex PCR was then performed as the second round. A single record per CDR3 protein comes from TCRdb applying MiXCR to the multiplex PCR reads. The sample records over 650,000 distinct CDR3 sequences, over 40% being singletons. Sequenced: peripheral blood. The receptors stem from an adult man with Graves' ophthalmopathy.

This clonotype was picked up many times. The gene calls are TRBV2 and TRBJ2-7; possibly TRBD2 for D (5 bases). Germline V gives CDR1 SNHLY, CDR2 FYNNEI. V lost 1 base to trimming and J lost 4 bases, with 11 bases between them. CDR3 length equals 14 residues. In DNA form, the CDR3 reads TGTGCCAGCAGTGAAGGGGGAGTTGTTTACGAGCAGTACTTC. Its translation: CASSEGGVVYEQYF.

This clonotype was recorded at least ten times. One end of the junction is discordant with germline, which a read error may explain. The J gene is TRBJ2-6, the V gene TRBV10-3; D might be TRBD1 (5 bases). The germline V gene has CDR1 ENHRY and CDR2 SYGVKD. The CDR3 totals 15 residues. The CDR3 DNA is TGTGCCAGCAGTGACCAGGGCGACGGGGCCAACGTCCTGACTTTC. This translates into CASSDQGDGANVLTF.

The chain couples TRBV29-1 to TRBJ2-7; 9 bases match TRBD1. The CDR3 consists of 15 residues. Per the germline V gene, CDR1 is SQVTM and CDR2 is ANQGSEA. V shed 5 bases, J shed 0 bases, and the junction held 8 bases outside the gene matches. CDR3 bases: TGCAGCGTTAAGGGACAGGGATCGGCCTCCTACGAGCAGTACTTC. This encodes CSVKGQGSASYEQYF.

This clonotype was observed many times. The CDR3 spells CASLRMNTEAFF. As DNA, the CDR3 is TGTGCCAGCTTAAGGATGAACACTGAAGCTTTCTTT. J is TRBJ1-1 and V is TRBV2; D not resolved. CDR3 length equals 12 residues. V was clipped by 8 bases and J by 0 bases, with 7 bases between them. CDR1 SNHLY and CDR2 FYNNEI come from the germline V gene.

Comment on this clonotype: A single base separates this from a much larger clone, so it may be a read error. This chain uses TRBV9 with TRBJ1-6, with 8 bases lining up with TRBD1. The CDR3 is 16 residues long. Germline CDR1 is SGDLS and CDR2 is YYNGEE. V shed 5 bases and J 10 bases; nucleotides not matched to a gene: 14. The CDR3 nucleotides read TGTGCCAGCAGTACAGGGGGAAGGGCCAGTCGCTCACCCCTCCACTTT. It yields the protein CASSTGGRASRSPLHF.

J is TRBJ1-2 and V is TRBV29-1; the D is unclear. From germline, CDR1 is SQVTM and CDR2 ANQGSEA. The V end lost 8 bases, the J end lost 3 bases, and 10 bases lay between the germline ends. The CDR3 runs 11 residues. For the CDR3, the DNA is TGCAGCTTAGCCGGGGACTATGGCTACACCTTC. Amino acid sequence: CSLAGDYGYTF.

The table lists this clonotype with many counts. The CDR3 reads CASSVGQGFGYEQYF. The CDR3 DNA reads as TGTGCCAGCAGCGTAGGTCAGGGATTTGGCTACGAGCAGTACTTC. V gene TRBV9 combines with J gene TRBJ2-7, with D possibly being TRBD1 (5 bases). The CDR3 totals 15 residues. Per germline, CDR1 SGDLS and CDR2 YYNGEE. Trimming removed 0 bases at V and 3 bases at J, with 13 bases between. Together with reference TRBV9 and TRBJ2-7, the CDR3 gives the full variable domain: DSGVTQTPKHLITATGQRVTLRCSPRSGDLSVYWYQQSLDQGLQFLIQYYNGEERAKGNILERFSAQQFPDLHSELNLSSLELGDSALYFCASSVGQGFGYEQYFGPGTRLTVT.

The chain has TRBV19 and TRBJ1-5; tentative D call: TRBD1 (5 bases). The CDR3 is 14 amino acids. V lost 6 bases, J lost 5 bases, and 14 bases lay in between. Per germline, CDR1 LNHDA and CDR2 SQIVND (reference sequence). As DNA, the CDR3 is TGTGCCAGTAGGGAAGGAGCGGGGGATCAGCCCCAGCATTTT. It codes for CASREGAGDQPQHF.

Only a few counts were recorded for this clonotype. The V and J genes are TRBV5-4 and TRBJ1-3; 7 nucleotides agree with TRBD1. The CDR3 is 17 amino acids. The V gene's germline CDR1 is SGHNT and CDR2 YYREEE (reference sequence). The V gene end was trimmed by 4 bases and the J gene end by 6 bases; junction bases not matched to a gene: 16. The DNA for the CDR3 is TGTGCCAGCAGCCCCGGTGGGGGAAACAGGGGAGTAAACACCATATATTTT. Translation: CASSPGGGNRGVNTIYF.

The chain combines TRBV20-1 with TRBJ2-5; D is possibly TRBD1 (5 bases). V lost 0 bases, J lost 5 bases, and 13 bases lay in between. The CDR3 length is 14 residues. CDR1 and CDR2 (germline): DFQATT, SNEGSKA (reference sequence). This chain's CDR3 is CSARDAGSMETQYF. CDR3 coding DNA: TGCAGTGCTAGAGATGCAGGGTCTATGGAGACCCAGTACTTC.

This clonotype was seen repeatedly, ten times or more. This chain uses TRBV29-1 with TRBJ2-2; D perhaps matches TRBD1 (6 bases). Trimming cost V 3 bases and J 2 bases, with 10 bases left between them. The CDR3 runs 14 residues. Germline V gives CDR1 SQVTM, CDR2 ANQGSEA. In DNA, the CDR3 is TGCAGCGTTGACAAACAGGGAAACACCGGGGAGCTGTTTTTT. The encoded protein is CSVDKQGNTGELFF.

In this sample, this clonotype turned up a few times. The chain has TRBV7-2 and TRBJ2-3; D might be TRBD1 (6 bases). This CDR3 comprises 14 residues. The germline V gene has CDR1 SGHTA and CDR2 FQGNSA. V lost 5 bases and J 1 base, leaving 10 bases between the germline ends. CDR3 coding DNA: TGTGCCAGCAGCGGACGACAGGGCACAGATACGCAGTATTTT. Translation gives CASSGRQGTDTQYF.

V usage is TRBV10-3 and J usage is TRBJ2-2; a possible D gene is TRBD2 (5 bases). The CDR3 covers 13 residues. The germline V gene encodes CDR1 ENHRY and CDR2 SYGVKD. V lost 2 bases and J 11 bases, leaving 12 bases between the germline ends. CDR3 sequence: CAISERDGGELFF. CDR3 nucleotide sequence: TGTGCCATCAGTGAGCGGGATGGCGGCGAGCTGTTTTTT.

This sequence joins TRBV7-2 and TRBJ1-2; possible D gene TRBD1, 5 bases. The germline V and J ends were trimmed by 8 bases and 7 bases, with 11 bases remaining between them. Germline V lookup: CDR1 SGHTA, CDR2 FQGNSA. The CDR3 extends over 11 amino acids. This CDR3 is CASSRGGGYTF. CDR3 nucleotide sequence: TGTGCCAGCTCACGGGGGGGTGGCTACACCTTC.

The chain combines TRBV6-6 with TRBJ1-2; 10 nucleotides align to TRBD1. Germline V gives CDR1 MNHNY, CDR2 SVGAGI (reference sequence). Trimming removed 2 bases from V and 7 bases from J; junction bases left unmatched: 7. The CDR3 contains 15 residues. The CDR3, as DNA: TGTGCCAGCAGTTACACCGGGACAGGGGCCATTGGCTACACCTTC. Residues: CASSYTGTGAIGYTF.

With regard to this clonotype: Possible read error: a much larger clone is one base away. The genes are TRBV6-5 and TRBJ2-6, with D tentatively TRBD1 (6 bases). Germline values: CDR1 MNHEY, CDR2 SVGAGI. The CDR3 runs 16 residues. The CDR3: CASSFRTGSGANVPTF. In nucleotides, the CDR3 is TGTGCCAGCAGTTTTCGTACAGGGTCTGGGGCCAACGTCCCGACTTTC.

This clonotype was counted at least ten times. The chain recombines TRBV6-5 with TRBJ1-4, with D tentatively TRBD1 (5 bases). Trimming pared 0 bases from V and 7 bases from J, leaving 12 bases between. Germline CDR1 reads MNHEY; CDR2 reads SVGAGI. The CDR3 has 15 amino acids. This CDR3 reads CASSYSLSRVEKLFF. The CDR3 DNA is TGTGCCAGCAGTTACTCATTGAGCAGGGTTGAAAAACTGTTTTTT.

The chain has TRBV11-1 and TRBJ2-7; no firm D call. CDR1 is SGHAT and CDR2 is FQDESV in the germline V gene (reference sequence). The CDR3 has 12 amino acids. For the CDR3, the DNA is TGTGCTAGAGATATAGCCGGCTACGAGCAGTACTTC. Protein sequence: CARDIAGYEQYF.

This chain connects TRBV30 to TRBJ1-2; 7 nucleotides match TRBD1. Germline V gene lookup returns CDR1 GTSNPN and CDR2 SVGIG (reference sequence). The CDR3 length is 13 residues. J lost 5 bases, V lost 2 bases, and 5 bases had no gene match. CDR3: CAWSRGQEYGYTF. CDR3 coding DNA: TGTGCCTGGAGTAGGGGGCAGGAATATGGCTACACCTTC.